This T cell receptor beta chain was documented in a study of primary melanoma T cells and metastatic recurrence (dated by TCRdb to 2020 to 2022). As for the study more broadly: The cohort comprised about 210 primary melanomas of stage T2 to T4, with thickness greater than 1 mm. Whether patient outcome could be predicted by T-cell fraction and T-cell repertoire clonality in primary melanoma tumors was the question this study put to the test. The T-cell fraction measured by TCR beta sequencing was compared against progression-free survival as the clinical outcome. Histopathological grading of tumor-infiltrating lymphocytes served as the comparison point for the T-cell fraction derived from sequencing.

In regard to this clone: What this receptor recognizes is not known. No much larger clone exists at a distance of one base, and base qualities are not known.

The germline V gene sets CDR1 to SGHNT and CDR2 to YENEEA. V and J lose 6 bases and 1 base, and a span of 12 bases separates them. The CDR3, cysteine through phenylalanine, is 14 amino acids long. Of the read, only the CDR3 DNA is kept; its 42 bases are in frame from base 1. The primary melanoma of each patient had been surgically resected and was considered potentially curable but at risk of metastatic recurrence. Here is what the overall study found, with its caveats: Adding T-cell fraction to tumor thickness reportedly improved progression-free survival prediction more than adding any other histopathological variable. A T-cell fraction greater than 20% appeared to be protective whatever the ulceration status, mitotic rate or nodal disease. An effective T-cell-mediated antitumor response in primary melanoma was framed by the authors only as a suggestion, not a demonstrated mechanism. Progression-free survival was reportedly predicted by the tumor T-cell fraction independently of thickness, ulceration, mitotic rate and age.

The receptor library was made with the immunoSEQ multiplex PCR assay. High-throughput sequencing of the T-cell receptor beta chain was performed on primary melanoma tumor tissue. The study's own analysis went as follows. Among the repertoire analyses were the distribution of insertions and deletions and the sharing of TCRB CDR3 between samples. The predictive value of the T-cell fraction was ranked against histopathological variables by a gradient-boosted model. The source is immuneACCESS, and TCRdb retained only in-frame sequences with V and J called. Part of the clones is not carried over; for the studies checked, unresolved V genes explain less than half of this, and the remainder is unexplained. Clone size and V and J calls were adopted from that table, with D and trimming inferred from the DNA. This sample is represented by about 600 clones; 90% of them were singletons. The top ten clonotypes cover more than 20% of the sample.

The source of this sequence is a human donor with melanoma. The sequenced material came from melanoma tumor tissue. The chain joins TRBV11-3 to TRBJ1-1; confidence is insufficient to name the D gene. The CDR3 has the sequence CASSPGGSNTEAFF. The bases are TGTGCCAGCAGTCCCGGCGGATCGAACACTGAAGCTTTCTTT.